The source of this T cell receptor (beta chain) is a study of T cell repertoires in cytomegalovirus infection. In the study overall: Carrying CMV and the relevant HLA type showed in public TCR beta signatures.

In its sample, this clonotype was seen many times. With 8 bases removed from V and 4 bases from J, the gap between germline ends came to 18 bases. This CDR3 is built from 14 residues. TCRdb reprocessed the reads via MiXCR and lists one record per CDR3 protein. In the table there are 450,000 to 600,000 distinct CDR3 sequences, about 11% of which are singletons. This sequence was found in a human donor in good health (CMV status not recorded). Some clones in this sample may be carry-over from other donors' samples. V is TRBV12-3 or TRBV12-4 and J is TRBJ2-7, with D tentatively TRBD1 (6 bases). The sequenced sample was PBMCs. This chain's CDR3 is CASASSTGLYEQYF. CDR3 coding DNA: TGTGCCAGCGCATCCTCGACAGGACTGTACGAGCAGTACTTC.